This T cell receptor (beta chain) was captured in a study of human T cells and chemical hapten exposure. Turning to the study itself: Diphenylcyclopropenone, dosed weekly to the scalp, was given to patients throughout the roughly 24-week study. Patients were mainly female, each with alopecia areata, totalis or universalis.

This sample's time point: patch test 3, about 24 weeks after DPC sensitization. Treatment: therapeutic diphenylcyclopropenone sensitization with weekly scalp DPC. General study findings and limits: TCRs whose frequency exceeded 1 in 1000 remained the same following DPC sensitization.

Comments on this clonotype: Its specificity is unknown.

CDR3 length equals 13 residues. In germline, CDR1 is SNHLY, CDR2 FYNNEI. The V segment lost 8 bases and the J segment 6 bases; nucleotides outside the gene matches: 9. Via MiXCR, TCRdb re-called the RACE reads, giving one row per CDR3 protein. The sample shows 50,000 or so distinct CDR3 sequences, roughly 9.5% of them seen only once. This sequence was found in a woman between 40 and 50 years old with alopecia areata. Some clones in this sample may be carry-over from other donors' samples. This chain joins TRBV2 and TRBJ2-5, with TRBD1 matching 7 bases. The starting material was whole blood, obtained in connection with sensitization to the hapten diphenylcyclopropenone (DPC). This CDR3 is CASEIDRVKTQYF. The CDR3 nucleotides read TGTGCCAGCGAAATTGACAGGGTAAAGACCCAGTACTTC.